The 9 T cell receptor beta chains below all came from one sample that was sequenced in a study of T cell changes during pregnancy in multiple sclerosis. Clones were sequenced by immunoSEQ multiplex PCR, and TCRdb holds only the in-frame ones, with some missing. The sample has 90,000 to 120,000 clones; 85% to 95% are singletons. The sequencing used peripheral blood, collected before pregnancy. The receptors were gathered from a female donor with multiple sclerosis, enrolled in a pregnancy study.

The V call is TRBV4-1, the J call TRBJ2-7; the D gene is possibly TRBD1 (5 bases). The germline V gene encodes CDR1 MGHRA and CDR2 YSYEKL. V was trimmed by 1 base and J by 2 bases, leaving 9 bases between them. The CDR3 extends over 14 amino acids. CDR3 coding DNA: TGCGCCAGCAGCCAAGTTCACAGGCCCTACGAGCAGTACTTC. It codes for CASSQVHRPYEQYF.

The CDR3: CASSFPQVVTAYEQYF. In DNA form, the CDR3 reads TGTGCCAGCAGTTTTCCCCAAGTTGTTACGGCCTACGAGCAGTACTTC. The chain links TRBV28 to TRBJ2-7, with no clear D. Per the germline V gene, CDR1 is MDHEN and CDR2 is SYDVKM. The V and J ends lost 3 bases and 2 bases respectively, with 17 bases between them. This CDR3 contains 16 residues.

The chain employs TRBV6-5 and TRBJ2-7; maybe TRBD2 (6 bases). CDR1 MNHEY and CDR2 SVGAGI come from the germline V gene. V lost 4 bases and J lost 2, with 18 bases in between. This CDR3 spans 16 amino acids. CDR3: CASSSPWGDPAYEQYF. The CDR3 coding sequence is TGTGCCAGCAGTTCCCCTTGGGGGGACCCGGCCTACGAGCAGTACTTC.

This sequence joins TRBV19 and TRBJ2-7; TRBD2 might be the D (5 bases). Germline V gene lookup returns CDR1 LNHDA and CDR2 SQIVND (reference sequence). The CDR3 spans 11 residues. The ends were cut back, 7 bases at V and 3 bases at J, with 7 bases in the middle. In DNA, the CDR3 is TGTGCCAGTACGGACTTCTACGAGCAGTACTTC. This translates into CASTDFYEQYF.

This chain connects TRBV27 to TRBJ2-7, with TRBD1 matching over 10 bases. J was trimmed by 5 bases and V by 5 bases; bases with no gene match: 12. The CDR3 totals 16 residues. CDR1 and CDR2 (germline): MNHEY, SMNVEV (reference sequence). CDR3 bases: TGTGCCAGCAGTGAACATCCGGGACAGGGGATAAACGAGCAGTACTTC. Translated, it gives CASSEHPGQGINEQYF.

This rearrangement joins TRBV4-1 to TRBJ1-1; no clear D gene. V lost 1 base, J lost 7 bases, and 13 bases lay in between. This CDR3 contains 14 residues. The V gene's germline CDR1 is MGHRA and CDR2 YSYEKL. The CDR3 loop reads CASSQVISLFEAFF. The CDR3 coding sequence is TGCGCCAGCAGCCAAGTTATCAGTTTATTTGAAGCTTTCTTT.

The V and J genes are TRBV5-1 and TRBJ2-3; 8 bases line up with TRBD1. Germline-derived CDR1 and CDR2 are SGHRS and YFSETQ. Trimming removed 4 bases from V and 2 bases from J; junction bases left unmatched: 6. The CDR3 covers 15 residues. CDR3 sequence reads: CASSDGTGNTDTQYF. In DNA, the CDR3 is TGCGCCAGCAGCGACGGGACAGGAAACACAGATACGCAGTATTTT.

A few counts support this clone. This chain links TRBV6-5 with TRBJ2-7; no definite D call. Germline values: CDR1 MNHEY, CDR2 SVGAGI. V lost 0 bases, J lost 4 bases, and 7 bases lay in between. The CDR3 length is 13 residues. CDR3 coding DNA: TGTGCCAGCAGTTACTCGCGCAAGTACGAGCAGTACTTC. Protein: CASSYSRKYEQYF.

The chain employs TRBV7-2 and TRBJ2-7; perhaps TRBD2 as D (6 bases). Trimming shortened V by 5 bases and J by 2 bases, and 16 bases separated the two germline ends. The CDR3 is made up of 15 amino acids. CDR1 SGHTA and CDR2 FQGNSA come from the germline V gene. CDR3 residues: CASSPSLAPTYEQYF. CDR3 nucleotide sequence: TGTGCCAGCAGCCCCTCCCTAGCGCCAACCTACGAGCAGTACTTC.